This T cell receptor (beta chain) comes out of a study of Ad26.COV2.S vaccination and SARS-CoV-2 variants. Study observations and caveats: An underestimation of total T cell responses may have resulted from the TCR breadth and depth analyses.

TCRdb's copy holds only in-frame clones and misses some; the assay was immunoSEQ multiplex PCR. The sample contains about 350,000 clones, about nine tenths of which appear only once. To note about this clone: Its specificity is not known.

Treatment noted: roughly 19 received Ad26.COV2.S at low or high dose, single or two shots; about 5 received placebo; per-sample allocation not given. The investigators took samples on day 63 after the first vaccine or placebo injection. CDR3 length: 13 amino acids. Per germline, CDR1 SGHRS and CDR2 YFSETQ. Trimming left V 0 bases short and J 6 bases short, with 4 bases between. The receptor was derived from a person between 18 and 65 years old who received the Ad26.COV2.S COVID-19 vaccine or a placebo. J is TRBJ1-6 and V is TRBV5-1; no clear D. This sample comprised peripheral blood, obtained in a trial of Ad26.COV2.S vaccine versus placebo. DNA for the CDR3: TGCGCCAGCAGCTTGGGTCCTAATTCACCCCTCCACTTT. Encoded protein: CASSLGPNSPLHF.